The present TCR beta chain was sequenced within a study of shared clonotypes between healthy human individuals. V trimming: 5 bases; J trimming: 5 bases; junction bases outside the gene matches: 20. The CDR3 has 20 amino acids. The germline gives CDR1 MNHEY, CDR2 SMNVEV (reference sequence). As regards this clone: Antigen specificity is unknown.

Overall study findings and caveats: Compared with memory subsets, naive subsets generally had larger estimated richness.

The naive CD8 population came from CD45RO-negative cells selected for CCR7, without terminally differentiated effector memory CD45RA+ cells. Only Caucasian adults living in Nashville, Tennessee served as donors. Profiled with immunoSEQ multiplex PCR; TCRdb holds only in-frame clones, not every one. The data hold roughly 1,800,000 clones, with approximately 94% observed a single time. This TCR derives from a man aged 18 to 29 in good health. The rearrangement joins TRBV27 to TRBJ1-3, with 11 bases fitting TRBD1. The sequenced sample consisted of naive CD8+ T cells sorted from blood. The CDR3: CASSLLAGGGQGARRNTIYF. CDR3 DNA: TGTGCCAGCAGTCTTCTCGCTGGCGGTGGACAGGGGGCTCGAAGAAACACCATATATTTT.